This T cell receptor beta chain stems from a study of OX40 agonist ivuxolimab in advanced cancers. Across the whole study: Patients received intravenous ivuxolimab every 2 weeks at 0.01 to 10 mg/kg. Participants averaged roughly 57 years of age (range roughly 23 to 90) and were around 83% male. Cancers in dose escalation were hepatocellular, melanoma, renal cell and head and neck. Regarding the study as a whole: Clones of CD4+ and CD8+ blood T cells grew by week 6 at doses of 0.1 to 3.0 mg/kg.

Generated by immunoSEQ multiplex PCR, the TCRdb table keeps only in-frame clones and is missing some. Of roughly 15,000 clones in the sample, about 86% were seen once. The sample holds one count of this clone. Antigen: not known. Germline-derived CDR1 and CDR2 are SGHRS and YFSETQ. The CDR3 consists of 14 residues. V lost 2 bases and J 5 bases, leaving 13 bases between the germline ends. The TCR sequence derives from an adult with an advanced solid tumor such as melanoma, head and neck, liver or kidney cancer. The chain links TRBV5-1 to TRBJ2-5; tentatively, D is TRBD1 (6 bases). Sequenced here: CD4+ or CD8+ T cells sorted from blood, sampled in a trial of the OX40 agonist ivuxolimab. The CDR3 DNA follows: TGCGCCAGCAGCTTCCCAGGACAGAAGGAGACCCAGTACTTC. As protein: CASSFPGQKETQYF.